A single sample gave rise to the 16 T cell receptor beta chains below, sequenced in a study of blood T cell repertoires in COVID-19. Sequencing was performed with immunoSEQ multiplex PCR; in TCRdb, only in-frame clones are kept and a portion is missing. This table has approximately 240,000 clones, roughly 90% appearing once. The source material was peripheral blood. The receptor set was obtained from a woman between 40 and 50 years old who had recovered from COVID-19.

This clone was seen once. The CDR3 coding sequence is TGTGCCAGCAGCTCGTCTACAGGGGATAATCAGCCCCAGCATTTT. It translates to CASSSSTGDNQPQHF. The J gene is TRBJ1-5, the V gene TRBV5-5; 7 bases align to TRBD1. The CDR3 sequence is 15 residues long. V lost 3 bases to trimming and J lost 4 bases; unmatched junction nucleotides: 7. Germline CDR1 and CDR2: SGHKS and YYEKEE (reference sequence).

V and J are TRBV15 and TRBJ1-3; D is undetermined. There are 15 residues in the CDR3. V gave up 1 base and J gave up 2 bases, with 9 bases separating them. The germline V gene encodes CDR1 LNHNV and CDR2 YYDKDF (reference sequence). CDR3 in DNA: TGTGCCACCAGCAGAGGAGGGAGGCCTGGAAACACCATATATTTT. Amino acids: CATSRGGRPGNTIYF.

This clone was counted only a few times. In DNA, the CDR3 is TGTGCCAGTCACCCCCGAGGACAGATAAATCAGCCCCAGCATTTT. It encodes CASHPRGQINQPQHF. The V call is TRBV6-5, the J call TRBJ1-5; D possibly corresponds to TRBD1 (6 bases). The CDR3 sequence is 15 residues long. The germline CDR1 and CDR2 sequences are MNHEY and SVGAGI. V was trimmed by 9 bases and J by 4 bases, leaving 19 bases between them.

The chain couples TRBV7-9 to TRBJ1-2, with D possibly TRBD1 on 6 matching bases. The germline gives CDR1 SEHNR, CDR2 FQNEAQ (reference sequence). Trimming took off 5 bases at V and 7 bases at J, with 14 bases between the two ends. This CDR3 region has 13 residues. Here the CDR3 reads CASSLPNRAGYTF. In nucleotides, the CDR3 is TGTGCCAGCAGCCTGCCGAACAGGGCTGGCTACACCTTC.

This chain's CDR3 is CASSRDRNYEQYF. CDR3 DNA sequence: TGTGCCAGCAGTCGGGACAGGAACTACGAGCAGTACTTC. The chain couples TRBV6-5 to TRBJ2-7; 8 nucleotides align to TRBD1. CDR1 is MNHEY and CDR2 is SVGAGI in the germline V gene. V shed 5 bases and J 3 bases; nucleotides not matched to a gene: 3. CDR3 length equals 13 residues.

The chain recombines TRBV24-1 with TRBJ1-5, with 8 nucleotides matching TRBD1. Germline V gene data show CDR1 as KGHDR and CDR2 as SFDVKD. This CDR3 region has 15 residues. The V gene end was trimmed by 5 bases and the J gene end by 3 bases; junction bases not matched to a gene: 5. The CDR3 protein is CATSGAGGYNQPQHF. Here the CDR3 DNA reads TGTGCCACCAGTGGGGCAGGGGGCTACAATCAGCCCCAGCATTTT.

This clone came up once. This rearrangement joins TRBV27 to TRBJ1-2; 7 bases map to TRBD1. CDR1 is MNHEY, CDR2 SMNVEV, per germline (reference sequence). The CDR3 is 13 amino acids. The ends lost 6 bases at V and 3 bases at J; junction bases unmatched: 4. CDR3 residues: CASRHQGDYGYTF. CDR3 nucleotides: TGTGCCAGCAGGCACCAGGGGGACTATGGCTACACCTTC.

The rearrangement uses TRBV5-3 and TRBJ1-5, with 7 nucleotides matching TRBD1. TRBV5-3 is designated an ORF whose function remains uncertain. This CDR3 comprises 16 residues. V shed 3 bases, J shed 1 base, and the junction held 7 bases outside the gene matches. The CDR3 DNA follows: TGTGCCAGAAGCTCCCCCAGGGGGTACAGCAATCAGCCCCAGCATTTT. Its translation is CARSSPRGYSNQPQHF.

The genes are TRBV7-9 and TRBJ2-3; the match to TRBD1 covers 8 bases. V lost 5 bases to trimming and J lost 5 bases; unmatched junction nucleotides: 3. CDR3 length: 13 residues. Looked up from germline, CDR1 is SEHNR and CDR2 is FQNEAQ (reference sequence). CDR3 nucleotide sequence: TGTGCCAGCAGCCAGGGGGCAGGAGATACGCAGTATTTT. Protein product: CASSQGAGDTQYF.

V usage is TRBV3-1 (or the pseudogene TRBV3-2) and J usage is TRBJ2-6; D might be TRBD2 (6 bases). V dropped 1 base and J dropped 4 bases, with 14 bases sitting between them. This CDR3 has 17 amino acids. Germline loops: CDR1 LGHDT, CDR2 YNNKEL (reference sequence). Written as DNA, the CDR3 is TGTGCCAGCAGCCAAGGCGGGGCGCTCCCGGGGGCCAACGTCCTGACTTTC. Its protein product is CASSQGGALPGANVLTF.

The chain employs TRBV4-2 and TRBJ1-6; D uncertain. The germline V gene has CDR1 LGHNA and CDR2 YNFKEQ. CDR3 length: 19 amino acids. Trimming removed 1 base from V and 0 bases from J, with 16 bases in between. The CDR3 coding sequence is TGTGCCAGCAGCCAAGGTTTGGAGGGTCTAAGCTCCTATAATTCACCCCTCCACTTT. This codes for CASSQGLEGLSSYNSPLHF.

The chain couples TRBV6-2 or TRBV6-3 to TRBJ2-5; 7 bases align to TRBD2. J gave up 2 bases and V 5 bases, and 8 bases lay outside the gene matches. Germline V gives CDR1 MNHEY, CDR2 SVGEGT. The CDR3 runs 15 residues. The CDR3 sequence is CASSTTGTKQETQYF. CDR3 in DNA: TGTGCCAGCAGTACGACCGGGACTAAGCAAGAGACCCAGTACTTC.

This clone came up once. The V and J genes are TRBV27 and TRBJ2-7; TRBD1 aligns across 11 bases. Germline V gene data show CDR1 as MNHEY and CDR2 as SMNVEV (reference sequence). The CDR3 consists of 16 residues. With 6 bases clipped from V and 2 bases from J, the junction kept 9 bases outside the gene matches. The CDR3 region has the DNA TGTGCCAGCAGACCGAAACGGACAGGGGGCCCCTACGAGCAGTACTTC. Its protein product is CASRPKRTGGPYEQYF.

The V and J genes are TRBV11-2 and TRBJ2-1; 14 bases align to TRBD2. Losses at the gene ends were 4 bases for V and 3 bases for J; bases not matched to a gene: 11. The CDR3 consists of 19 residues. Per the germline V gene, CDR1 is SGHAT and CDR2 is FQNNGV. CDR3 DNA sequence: TGTGCCAGCAGCTCGATCGGACTAGCGGGAGGCCAAAGCTACAATGAGCAGTTCTTC. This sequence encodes CASSSIGLAGGQSYNEQFF.

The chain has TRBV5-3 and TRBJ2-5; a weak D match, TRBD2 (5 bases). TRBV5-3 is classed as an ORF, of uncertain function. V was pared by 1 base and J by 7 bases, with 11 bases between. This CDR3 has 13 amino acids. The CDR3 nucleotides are TGTGCCAGAAGCTTGAACGGGGTTGGGACCCAGTACTTC. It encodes CARSLNGVGTQYF.

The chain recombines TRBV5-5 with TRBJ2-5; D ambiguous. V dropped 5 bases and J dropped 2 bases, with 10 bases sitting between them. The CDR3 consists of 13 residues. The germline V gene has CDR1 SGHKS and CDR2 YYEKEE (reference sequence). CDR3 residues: CASRRSLQETQYF. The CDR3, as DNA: TGTGCCAGCAGACGGTCACTACAAGAGACCCAGTACTTC.